The following is a TCR beta chain sequence with its context. This record comes from a study of T cell responses to AZD1222 COVID-19 vaccine. Produced via immunoSEQ multiplex PCR; TCRdb's table is partial and in-frame only. The sample holds around 150,000 clones, 88% seen once. The CDR3 sequence is 14 residues long. The germline V gene encodes CDR1 LNHDA and CDR2 SQIVND (reference sequence). The trim removed 6 bases at V and 6 bases at J, leaving 8 bases unmatched. The clonotype originates from an adult in good health. This rearrangement joins TRBV19 to TRBJ1-1, with 9 bases that match TRBD1. This specimen consisted of peripheral blood, obtained on day 0 of MenACWY control vaccination. The CDR3, as DNA: TGTGCCAGTAGCATGGGACAGGGCGTCGCTGAAGCTTTCTTT. It encodes CASSMGQGVAEAFF.